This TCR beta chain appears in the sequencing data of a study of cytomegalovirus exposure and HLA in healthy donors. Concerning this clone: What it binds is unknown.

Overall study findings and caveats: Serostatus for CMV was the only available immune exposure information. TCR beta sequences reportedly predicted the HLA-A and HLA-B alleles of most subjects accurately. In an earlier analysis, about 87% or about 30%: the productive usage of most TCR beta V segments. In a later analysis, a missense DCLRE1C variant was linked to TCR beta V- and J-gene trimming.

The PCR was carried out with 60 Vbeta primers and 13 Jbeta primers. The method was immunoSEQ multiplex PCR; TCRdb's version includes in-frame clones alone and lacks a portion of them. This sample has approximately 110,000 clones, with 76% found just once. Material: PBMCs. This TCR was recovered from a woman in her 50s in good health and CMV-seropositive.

CDR3 loop: CASSLDQGSIQYF. The CDR3 DNA is TGTGCCAGCAGCTTAGATCAGGGGAGCATTCAGTACTTC. This chain connects TRBV5-4 to TRBJ2-4; a possible D gene is TRBD1 (6 bases). Between the trimmed V and J ends, which lost 2 bases and 9 bases, there was a span of 12 bases. Germline V gives CDR1 SGHNT, CDR2 YYREEE (reference sequence). The CDR3 runs 13 residues.